Listed here is a single TCR beta chain. Its antigen remains unknown. This sample is drawn from a study of T cell repertoires in cytomegalovirus infection. Study background: Recently described HLA-C-restricted plus well-studied HLA-B-restricted CMV epitopes were used.

MiXCR was run by TCRdb on the reads, yielding one entry per CDR3 protein. The profile shows 310,000 or so distinct CDR3 sequences, 20% to 25% of them singletons. This CDR3 is 16 amino acids long. The V gene's germline CDR1 is SEHNR and CDR2 FQNEAQ (reference sequence). Trimming took 5 bases from V and 1 from J; bases not matched to a gene: 7. General study findings and limits: Carriage of CMV together with the relevant HLA was identifiable through cumulative public TCR beta family frequency. CMV-specific TCR beta clonotypes restricted by HLA-C were the ones dominating the ex vivo response.

V gene TRBV7-9 combines with J gene TRBJ2-5, with 10 bases fitting TRBD2. This material consisted of cultured PBMCs, taken from culture after CMV antigen stimulation. The receptor's source is a human donor in good health (CMV status not recorded). Some clones in this sample may be carry-over from other donors' samples. CDR3 protein: CASSTWTSGAQETQYF. Written as DNA, the CDR3 is TGTGCCAGCAGCACCTGGACTAGCGGCGCCCAAGAGACCCAGTACTTC.